This T cell receptor (beta chain) was found in a study of T cell repertoires in cytomegalovirus infection. Study details: Indications came from public TCR beta signatures; they pointed to CMV infection and to a matching HLA type.

TCRdb re-derived calls from the reads in MiXCR, one entry per CDR3 protein. The sample yields roughly 320,000 distinct CDR3 sequences, around 9.5% seen once. This clonotype was counted between two and nine times. Looked up from germline, CDR1 is LNHNV and CDR2 is YYDKDF (reference sequence). V dropped 11 bases and J dropped 1 base, with 14 bases sitting between them. There are 13 residues in the CDR3. The sequencing input was PBMCs. The clonotype was recovered from a human donor in good health (CMV status not recorded). Some clones in this sample may be carry-over from other donors' samples. The chain carries TRBV15 and TRBJ2-5; TRBD1 might be the D (6 bases). CDR3 DNA: TGTGCCTCACAAGGGACACTCCAAGAGACCCAGTACTTC. Translating gives CASQGTLQETQYF.